The TCR beta chain described here comes from a study of monozygotic twins with inflammatory bowel disease. CDR1 and CDR2 (germline): DFQATT, SNEGSKA (reference sequence). The CDR3 has 11 residues. From its re-call of the 5' RACE reads, TCRdb lists each CDR3 protein once, without DNA. The data include around 190,000 distinct CDR3 sequences; the top ten clones carry less than 2%. This TCR derives from a human donor with ulcerative colitis or Crohn's disease, or a healthy co-twin of an affected twin (not recorded which). This chain links TRBV20-1 with TRBJ2-7. The sequenced material came from blood. The CDR3 region is CSASPSYEQYF.